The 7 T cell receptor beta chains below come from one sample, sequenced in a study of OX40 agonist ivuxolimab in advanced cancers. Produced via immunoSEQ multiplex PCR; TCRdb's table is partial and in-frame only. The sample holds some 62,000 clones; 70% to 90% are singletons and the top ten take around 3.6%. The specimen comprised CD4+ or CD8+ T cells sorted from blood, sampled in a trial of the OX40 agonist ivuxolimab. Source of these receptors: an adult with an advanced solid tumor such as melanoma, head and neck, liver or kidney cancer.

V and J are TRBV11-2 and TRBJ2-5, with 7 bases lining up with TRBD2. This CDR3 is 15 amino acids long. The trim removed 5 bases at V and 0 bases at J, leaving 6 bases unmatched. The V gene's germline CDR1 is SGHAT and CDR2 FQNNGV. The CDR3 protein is CASSRLLADQETQYF. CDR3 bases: TGTGCCAGCAGCCGTCTTCTAGCGGACCAAGAGACCCAGTACTTC.

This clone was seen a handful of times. The CDR3 protein is CASRLGVAGAYEQYF. The CDR3 bases are TGTGCCAGCAGATTGGGAGTAGCGGGAGCCTACGAGCAGTACTTC. This chain connects TRBV27 to TRBJ2-7, with 9 bases aligning to TRBD2. CDR3 length: 15 residues. CDR1 and CDR2 (germline): MNHEY, SMNVEV (reference sequence). V was pared by 6 bases and J by 2 bases, with 8 bases of the junction left unmatched.

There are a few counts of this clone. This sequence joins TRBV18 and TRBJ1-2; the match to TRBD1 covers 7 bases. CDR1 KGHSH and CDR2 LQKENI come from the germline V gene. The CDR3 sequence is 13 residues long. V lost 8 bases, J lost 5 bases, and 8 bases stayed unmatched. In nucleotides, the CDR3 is TGTGCCAGCGCAACCGGGACAGCTTATGGCTACACCTTC. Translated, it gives CASATGTAYGYTF. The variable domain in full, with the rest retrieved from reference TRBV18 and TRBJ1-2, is NAGVMQNPRHLVRRRGQEARLRCSPMKGHSHVYWYRQLPEEGLKFMVYLQKENIIDESGMPKERFSAEFPKEGPSILRIQQVVRGDSAAYFCASATGTAYGYTFGSGTRLTVV.

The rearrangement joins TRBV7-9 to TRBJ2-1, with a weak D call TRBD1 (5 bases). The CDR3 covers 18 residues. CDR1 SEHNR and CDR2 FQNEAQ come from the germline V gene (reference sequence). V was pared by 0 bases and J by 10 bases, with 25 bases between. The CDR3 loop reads CASSLALKKQGLDWEQFF. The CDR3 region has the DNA TGTGCCAGCAGCTTAGCGCTCAAGAAGCAGGGCCTAGATTGGGAGCAGTTCTTC.

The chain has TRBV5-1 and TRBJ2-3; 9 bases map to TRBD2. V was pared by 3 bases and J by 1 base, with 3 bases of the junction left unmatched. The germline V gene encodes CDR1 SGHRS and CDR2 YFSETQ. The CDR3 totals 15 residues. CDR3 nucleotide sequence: TGCGCCAGCAGCTCCATAGCGGGGGGCACAGATACGCAGTATTTT. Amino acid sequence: CASSSIAGGTDTQYF.

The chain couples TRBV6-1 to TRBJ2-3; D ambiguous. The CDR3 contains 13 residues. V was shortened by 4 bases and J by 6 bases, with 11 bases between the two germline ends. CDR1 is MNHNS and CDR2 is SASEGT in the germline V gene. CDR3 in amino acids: CASSVPVGDTQYF. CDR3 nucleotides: TGTGCCAGCAGTGTACCCGTGGGGGATACGCAGTATTTT.

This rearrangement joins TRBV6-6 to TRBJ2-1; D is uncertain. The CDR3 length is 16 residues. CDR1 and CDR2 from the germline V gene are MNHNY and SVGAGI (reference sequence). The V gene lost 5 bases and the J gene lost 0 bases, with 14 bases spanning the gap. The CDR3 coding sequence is TGTGCCAGCAGTGCCCGTGATACGAGCTCCTACAATGAGCAGTTCTTC. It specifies CASSARDTSSYNEQFF.